The clone carrying this T cell receptor beta chain was seen only once. Its antigen is undetermined. These data originate in a study of T cell responses to AZD1222 COVID-19 vaccine. Study-level results: Among spike-specific TCRs, nearly half reportedly target unmutated variant regions.

The assay was immunoSEQ multiplex PCR, and TCRdb's table has in-frame clones only and misses some. The sample carries 150,000 to 200,000 clones, approximately 92% recorded once. Sample: peripheral blood, taken on day 0 of AZD1222 vaccination. The clonotype comes from an adult in good health.

DNA for the CDR3: TGTGGGGCGTGGCAGCTCAACACTGAAGCTTTCTTT. Translation gives CGAWQLNTEAFF. The chain has TRBV7-8 and TRBJ1-1, with D hard to call. The CDR3 covers 12 residues. Per the germline V gene, CDR1 is SGHVS and CDR2 is FQNEAQ.